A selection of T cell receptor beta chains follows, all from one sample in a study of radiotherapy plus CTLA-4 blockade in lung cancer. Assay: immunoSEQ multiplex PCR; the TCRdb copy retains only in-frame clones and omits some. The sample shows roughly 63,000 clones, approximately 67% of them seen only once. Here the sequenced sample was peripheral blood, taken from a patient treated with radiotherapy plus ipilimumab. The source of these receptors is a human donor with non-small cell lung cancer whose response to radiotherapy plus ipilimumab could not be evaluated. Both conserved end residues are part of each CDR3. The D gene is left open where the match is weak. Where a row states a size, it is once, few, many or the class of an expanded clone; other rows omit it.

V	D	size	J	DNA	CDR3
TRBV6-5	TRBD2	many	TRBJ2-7	TGTGCCAGCAGTTATGACCGCGGGAGGAACCCGAACTTC	CASSYDRGRNPNF
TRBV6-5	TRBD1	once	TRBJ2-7	TGTGCCAGCGCCCTGTCAGGGGACAGCTACGAGCAGTACTTC	CASALSGDSYEQYF
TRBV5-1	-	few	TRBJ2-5	TGCGCCAGCAGCTTACAGGGTGGGGAAGAGACCCAGTACTTC	CASSLQGGEETQYF
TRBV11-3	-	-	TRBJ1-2	TGTGCCAGCAGCTTAGGAGGACCCGGGCAGGGCGACTATGGCTACACCTTC	CASSLGGPGQGDYGYTF
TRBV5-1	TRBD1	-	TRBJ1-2	TGCGCCAGCAGCTGGCCTACAGGGGATGGCTACACCTTC	CASSWPTGDGYTF
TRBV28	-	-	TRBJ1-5	TGTGCCAGCAGTCAGTCAGGGATCCTCCCCCCTTATAGCAATCAGCCCCAGCATTTT	CASSQSGILPPYSNQPQHF
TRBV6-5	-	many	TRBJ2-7	TGTGCCAGCAGTAATGGGCAGGGGAACAACGAGCAGTACTTC	CASSNGQGNNEQYF
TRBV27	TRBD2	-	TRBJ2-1	TGTGCCAGCAGTTTATCGATTCTGCGGGGGTACTACAATGAGCAGTTCTTC	CASSLSILRGYYNEQFF
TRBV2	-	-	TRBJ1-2	TGTGCCAGCAGCATTGATTCACGGTGGGGGCCAACGGACTATGGCTACACCTTC	CASSIDSRWGPTDYGYTF
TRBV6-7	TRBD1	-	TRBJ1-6	TGTGCCAGCAGTTACAGGTGGGACAGGGGGTATGGTTCACCCCTCCACTTT	CASSYRWDRGYGSPLHF
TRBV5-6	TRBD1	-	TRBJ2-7	TGTGCCAGCACCCCCTGGGGACAGGGGCCCTACGAGCAGTACTTC	CASTPWGQGPYEQYF
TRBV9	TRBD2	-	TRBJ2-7	TGTGCCAGCAGCGTAGGGGGGGGGATCTACGAGCAGTACTTC	CASSVGGGIYEQYF
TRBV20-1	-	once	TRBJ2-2	TGCAGTGCCCCGCGACACGGGGAGCTGTTTTTT	CSAPRHGELFF
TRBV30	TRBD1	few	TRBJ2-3	TGTGCCTGGAGTGTACGAGGGACAGGGGGCGCAGATACGCAGTATTTT	CAWSVRGTGGADTQYF
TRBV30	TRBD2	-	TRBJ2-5	TGTGCCTGGGCACCGGGACTAGCTATGGAGACCCAGTACTTC	CAWAPGLAMETQYF
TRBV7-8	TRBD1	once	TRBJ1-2	TGTGCCAGCAGTACAGGGGTAGGGTATGGCTACACCTTC	CASSTGVGYGYTF
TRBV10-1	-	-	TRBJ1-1	TGCGCCAGCAGCCTCGGACAGAAGAACACTGAAGCTTTCTTT	CASSLGQKNTEAFF
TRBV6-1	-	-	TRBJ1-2	TGTGCCAGCAGTGAAGCTAAAAACTATGGCTACACCTTC	CASSEAKNYGYTF
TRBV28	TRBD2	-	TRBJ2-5	TGTGCCAGCAGTTTGGGAGGGGTTAGGGAGACCCAGTACTTC	CASSLGGVRETQYF
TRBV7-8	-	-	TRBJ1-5	TGTGCCAGCAGCTCCCGCCGAAGCCTCAATCAGCCCCAGCATTTT	CASSSRRSLNQPQHF
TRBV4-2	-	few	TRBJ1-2	TGTGCCAGCAGCCAGTTTGGCTCAACAGGGAAAGCCAACTATGGCTACACCTTC	CASSQFGSTGKANYGYTF
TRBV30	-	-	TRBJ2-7	TGTGCCTGGAGTATCGGGGTCGGTCCCTACGAGCAGTACTTC	CAWSIGVGPYEQYF
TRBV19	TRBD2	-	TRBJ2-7	TGTGCCAGTAGTCAGAGCGGGAGCAGGTACGAGCAGTACTTC	CASSQSGSRYEQYF
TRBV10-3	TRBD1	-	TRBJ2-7	TGTGCCATCAGGAACCGGGACAGGGAAAACGAGCAGTACTTC	CAIRNRDRENEQYF
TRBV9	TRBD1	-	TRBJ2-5	TGTGCCAGCAGCGGACAGGGGTGGCAAGAGACCCAGTACTTC	CASSGQGWQETQYF
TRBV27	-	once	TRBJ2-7	TGTGCCAGCAGCCCGGAGCAGTCTAACTACGAGCAGTACTTC	CASSPEQSNYEQYF
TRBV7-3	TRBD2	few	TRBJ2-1	TGTGCCAGCAGCTTAGCGGGGGGGCCCTACAATGAGCAGTTCTTC	CASSLAGGPYNEQFF
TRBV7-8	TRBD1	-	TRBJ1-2	TGTGCCAGCAGCACAAAGACCGGACAGGGCATTCTAGCGAGATATGGCTACACCTTC	CASSTKTGQGILARYGYTF
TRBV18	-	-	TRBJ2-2	TGTGCCAGCTCACCGCCGGGACTTGCGAACACCGGGGAGCTGTTTTTT	CASSPPGLANTGELFF
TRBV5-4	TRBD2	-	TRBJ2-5	TGTGCCAGCAGCCGGGGACTAGCGGGAGGGTTTGAGACCCAGTACTTC	CASSRGLAGGFETQYF
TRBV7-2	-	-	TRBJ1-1	TGTGCCAGCAGCTTAGGGCAGGGCCTTGAAGCTTTCTTT	CASSLGQGLEAFF
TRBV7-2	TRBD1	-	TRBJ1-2	TGTGCCAGCAGCTTAGATAGACAGGGGGCGGATGGCTACACCTTC	CASSLDRQGADGYTF
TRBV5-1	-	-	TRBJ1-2	TGCGCCAGCAGCTTGGTAGCGGGACCGAACTCCTATGGCTACACCTTC	CASSLVAGPNSYGYTF
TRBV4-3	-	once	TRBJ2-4	TGCGCCAGCAGCCAAGCGTGGTTAGATAAAAACATTCAGTACTTC	CASSQAWLDKNIQYF
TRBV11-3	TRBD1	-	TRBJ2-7	TGTGCCAGCAGCTTAGAGAGGGACAGTCACTACGAGCAGTACTTC	CASSLERDSHYEQYF
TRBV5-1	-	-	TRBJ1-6	TGCGCCAGCAGCCCGACCCTACAGGTAGAACTTTATAATTCACCCCTCCACTTT	CASSPTLQVELYNSPLHF
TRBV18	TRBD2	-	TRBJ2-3	TGTGCCAGCTCACCCAAACGGCTAGCGGGAAGGGATACGCAGTATTTT	CASSPKRLAGRDTQYF
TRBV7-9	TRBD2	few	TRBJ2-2	TGTGCCAGCAGCTTATCGGGGGGGACCGGGGAGCTGTTTTTT	CASSLSGGTGELFF
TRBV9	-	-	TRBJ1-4	TGTGCCAGCAGCGTAATGGGAGGTGCTAATGAAAAACTGTTTTTT	CASSVMGGANEKLFF
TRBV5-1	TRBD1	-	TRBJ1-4	TGCGCCAGCAGCTTGGACAGGGGGCTTGATGAAAAACTGTTTTTT	CASSLDRGLDEKLFF
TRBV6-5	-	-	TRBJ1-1	TGTGCCAGCAGTTACTCGGGCAGTGAAGCTTTCTTT	CASSYSGSEAFF
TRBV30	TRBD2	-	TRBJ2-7	TGTGCCTGGAGTGTGGGAGCGGGAGTATTCGAGCAGTACTTC	CAWSVGAGVFEQYF
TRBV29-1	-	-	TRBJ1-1	TGCAGCGTTGCGGCGGGGAACACTGAAGCTTTCTTT	CSVAAGNTEAFF
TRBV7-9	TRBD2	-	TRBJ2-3	TGTGCCAGCAGCGCGACTAGCGGTAGCACAGATACGCAGTATTTT	CASSATSGSTDTQYF
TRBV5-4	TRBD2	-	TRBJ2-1	TGTGCCAGCAGCTTGGGGACTAGCTATGGGGATGAGCAGTTCTTC	CASSLGTSYGDEQFF
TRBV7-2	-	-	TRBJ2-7	TGTGCCAGCAGCTCGGACTCACGCTCCTACGAGCAGTACTTC	CASSSDSRSYEQYF
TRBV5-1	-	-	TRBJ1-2	TGCGCCAGCAGCCCGATGGGGGCCTCGGGCTATGGCTACACCTTC	CASSPMGASGYGYTF
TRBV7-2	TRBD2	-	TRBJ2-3	TGTGCCAGCAGCTTTAGCGGGGGGGCTGAAGATACGCAGTATTTT	CASSFSGGAEDTQYF
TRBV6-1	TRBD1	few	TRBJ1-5	TGTGCCAGCAGAGCCTCGGGACAGGGAGGGCAGCCCCAGCATTTT	CASRASGQGGQPQHF
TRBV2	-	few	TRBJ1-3	TGTGCCAGCACGTTGCGGTTCTCTGGAAACACCATATATTTT	CASTLRFSGNTIYF
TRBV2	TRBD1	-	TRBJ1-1	TGTGCCAGCAGTGACAGGGGGTCCGCTGAAGCTTTCTTT	CASSDRGSAEAFF
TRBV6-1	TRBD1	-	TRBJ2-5	TGTGCCAGCAGCGGTAGACAGGGGGCGAGGGAGACCCAGTACTTC	CASSGRQGARETQYF
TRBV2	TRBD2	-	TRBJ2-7	TGTGCCAGCAGTGCACTAGCGGGGGGAAATTACGAGCAGTACTTC	CASSALAGGNYEQYF
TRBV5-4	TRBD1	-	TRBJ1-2	TGTGCCAGCAGCGGGCCCGCAGGGGGCGACTATGGCTACACCTTC	CASSGPAGGDYGYTF
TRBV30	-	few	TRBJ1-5	TGTGCCTGGAGCCGGGGGGCGGATAGCAATCAGCCCCAGCATTTT	CAWSRGADSNQPQHF
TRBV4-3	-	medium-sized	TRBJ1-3	TGCGCCAGCAGCCAAGACGGGTTGCCTGGAAACACCATATATTTT	CASSQDGLPGNTIYF
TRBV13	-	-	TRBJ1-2	TGTGCCAGCAGCTTATCAGGCAGAAACTATGGCTACACCTTC	CASSLSGRNYGYTF
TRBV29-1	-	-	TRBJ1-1	TGCAGCGTCTACGACACTGAAGCTTTCTTT	CSVYDTEAFF
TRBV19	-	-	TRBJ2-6	TGTGCCAGGAAGCGGAGGTCTGGGGCCAACGTCCTGACTTTC	CARKRRSGANVLTF